This is a list of T cell receptor beta chains from one sample in a study of cytomegalovirus exposure and HLA in healthy donors. Clones were read by immunoSEQ multiplex PCR, and TCRdb kept only the in-frame ones, dropping some. The sample holds 160,000 or so clones, approximately 80% seen once. Sequenced input: PBMCs. These receptors came from a male donor in good health and CMV-seronegative. The CDR3 runs from the conserved cysteine through the conserved F or W. Fields, in order: D gene, clone size, J gene, CDR3 length, V gene, CDR3 DNA, CDR3 protein. A D gene is named only where the DNA matches it firmly. Clone size, where shown, is once, few, many, or a class for clones that have expanded.

TRBD1 few TRBJ2-1 18 TRBV4-3 TGCGCCAGCAGCCAAGATGTATCCGGGACAGGGTCGAGGAATGAGCAGTTCTTC CASSQDVSGTGSRNEQFF
. . TRBJ1-5 15 TRBV7-9 TGTGCCAGCAGCTTGGGAGTTTATAGCAATCAGCCCCAGCATTTT CASSLGVYSNQPQHF
TRBD1 . TRBJ2-7 14 TRBV4-2 TGTGCCAGCAGCCAAGATCGACAGGGAAGCGAGCAGTACTTC CASSQDRQGSEQYF
. . TRBJ1-2 12 TRBV2 TGTGCCAGCAGCGGACAGAGTTATGGCTACACCTTC CASSGQSYGYTF
TRBD2 . TRBJ2-7 15 TRBV15 TGTGCCACCAGCAAAGGATCTAGCGGGAGAGACGAGCAGTACTTC CATSKGSSGRDEQYF
. . TRBJ2-7 14 TRBV7-2 TGTGCCAGCAGCTCTATACAGGGTTTCTGGGAGCAGTACTTC CASSSIQGFWEQYF
. . TRBJ1-2 18 TRBV4-3 TGCGCCAGCAGCCAAGAAGGGCCCCCAGGGGCCGCCCTCTATGGCTACACCTTC CASSQEGPPGAALYGYTF
TRBD1 few TRBJ2-7 13 TRBV28 TGTGCCAGCAGCCCACAGGGGACCTACGAGCAGTACTTC CASSPQGTYEQYF
TRBD1 few TRBJ1-2 16 TRBV5-4 TGTGCCAGCATCCCCGGTTTGGGTGGGACAGCATATGGCTACACCTTC CASIPGLGGTAYGYTF
. . TRBJ2-3 13 TRBV19 TGTGCCAGTACCCATGCAGGCACAGATACGCAGTATTTT CASTHAGTDTQYF
. . TRBJ1-2 15 TRBV6-1 TGTGCCAGCAGCATCTCAACAGGGTTTAACTATGGCTACACCTTC CASSISTGFNYGYTF
TRBD1 few TRBJ1-2 18 TRBV7-8 TGTGCCAGCAGCTTAGCCCCGGGACAGCATGCTGCTAACTATGGCTACACCTTC CASSLAPGQHAANYGYTF
TRBD1 once TRBJ2-1 12 TRBV6-5 TGTGCCAGCAGTGGGACAGGGAGAGAGCAGTTCTTC CASSGTGREQFF
TRBD2 . TRBJ2-2 19 TRBV27 TGTGCCAGCAGTTTTCTAGCGGGAGGAGTGGGCGGAGGCACCGGGGAGCTGTTTTTT CASSFLAGGVGGGTGELFF
. . TRBJ1-1 13 TRBV19 TGTGCCAGTAGTATGACACTCAACACTGAAGCTTTCTTT CASSMTLNTEAFF
. . TRBJ2-5 12 TRBV9 TGTGCCAGCAGCCGGGGACAAGAGACCCAGTACTTC CASSRGQETQYF
TRBD1 few TRBJ1-2 14 TRBV6-6 TGTGCCAGCAGTTCCACCGGGACAGGGCGTGGCTACACCTTC CASSSTGTGRGYTF
TRBD1 . TRBJ1-4 15 TRBV19 TGTGCCAGTACCCGGGAGACAGGGCACAATGAAAAACTGTTTTTT CASTRETGHNEKLFF
TRBD2 . TRBJ2-1 14 TRBV2 TGTGCCAGCATGCGGGAGGCGAGTTACAATGAGCAGTTCTTC CASMREASYNEQFF
TRBD1 . TRBJ1-2 14 TRBV10-3 TGTGCCATCAGTATGGGACAGGACCTCTATGGCTACACCTTC CAISMGQDLYGYTF
. . TRBJ2-7 14 TRBV5-1 TGCGCCAGCAGCTTGAGGGGAATAATTGACGAGCAGTACTTC CASSLRGIIDEQYF
. . TRBJ2-5 13 TRBV11-1 TGTGCCAGCAGCTTAGGGCTGAAAGAGACCCAGTACTTC CASSLGLKETQYF
TRBD1 once TRBJ1-4 14 TRBV4-2 TGTGCCAGCAGCTCCGGGACAGGGGGTGAAAAACTGTTTTTT CASSSGTGGEKLFF
. few TRBJ2-3 14 TRBV27 TGTGCCAGCAGCATAGGAACGGCGGGCGTTACGCAGTATTTT CASSIGTAGVTQYF
. . TRBJ1-1 13 TRBV6-1 TGTGCCAGCAGTGAATGGGGGGTCACTGAAGCTTTCTTT CASSEWGVTEAFF
. . TRBJ1-1 13 TRBV7-9 TGTGCCAGCAGCCAAGCCATGAACACTGAAGCTTTCTTT CASSQAMNTEAFF
TRBD2 . TRBJ2-5 15 TRBV9 TGTGCCAGCAGCGTATCTAGCGGGGGCCAAGAGACCCAGTACTTC CASSVSSGGQETQYF
TRBD1 . TRBJ2-5 16 TRBV6-1 TGTGCCAGCAGTGCCGGGACAGGAATAATGGGAGAGACCCAGTACTTC CASSAGTGIMGETQYF
TRBD2 . TRBJ2-5 14 TRBV6-1 TGTGCCAGCAGTGCCAGCGGGGGCTCATGGACCCAGTACTTC CASSASGGSWTQYF
TRBD2 once TRBJ2-7 15 TRBV7-3 TGTGCCAGCAGCCCTCGCACTAGCGTCTCCTACGAGCAGTACTTC CASSPRTSVSYEQYF
TRBD1 . TRBJ1-1 16 TRBV13 TGTGCCAGCAGCATACGACAGGGGATCCGTGACACTGAAGCTTTCTTT CASSIRQGIRDTEAFF
. . TRBJ2-3 14 TRBV5-1 TGCGCCAGCAGCTTGACGGTGGGAGCGGGTACGCAGTATTTT CASSLTVGAGTQYF
. few TRBJ1-1 15 TRBV11-2 TGTGCCAGCAGCTTTGCGGGGGCGGGGAACACTGAAGCTTTCTTT CASSFAGAGNTEAFF
. once TRBJ1-4 15 TRBV30 TGTGCCTGGAGCGATGAAGAGGGTAGAGGAGAAAAACTGTTTTTT CAWSDEEGRGEKLFF
. . TRBJ2-7 17 TRBV15 TGTGCCACCAGCAGAGATCTTGGTGGTGGGAGCTCCTACGAGCAGTACTTC CATSRDLGGGSSYEQYF
TRBD1 . TRBJ2-7 15 TRBV9 TGTGCCAGCAGCCCGACAGGGGGTGTGGGCTACGAGCAGTACTTC CASSPTGGVGYEQYF
TRBD1 . TRBJ2-7 15 TRBV27 TGTGCCAGCCAAAAGACCGGGACAGGGGCCTACGAGCAGTACTTC CASQKTGTGAYEQYF
. once TRBJ2-1 15 TRBV7-3 TGTGCCAGCAGCTTAACTAGTGCCACCTACAATGAGCAGTTCTTC CASSLTSATYNEQFF
. . TRBJ1-1 15 TRBV6-1 TGTGCCAGCAGTGAACGTTTGGGGGGGAACACTGAAGCTTTCTTT CASSERLGGNTEAFF